What follows is one T cell receptor beta chain and its context. One junction end disagrees with the germline gene, perhaps due to a read error. Scientists recovered RNA and DNA together from around 20-30 mg of unsorted bulk tissue. Subjects presented with primary liver carcinoma managed by surgical resection. Without exception, tumor samples held over 85% viable tumor cells. Germline-derived CDR1 and CDR2 are MDHEN and SYDVKM. The CDR3 loop spans 16 amino acids. A primer in the constant region served to generate TCR beta cDNA from approximately 450 ng of total RNA. TCR beta libraries came from three nested multiplex PCR rounds using slightly modified ARM-PCR. Forward primers for TRBV1-TRBV30 and a C-beta reverse primer served the first two PCR rounds, at about 10 cycles each. TCRdb redid the calling of the multiplex PCR reads with MiXCR, one entry per CDR3 protein. The table has 50,000 to 70,000 distinct CDR3 sequences, roughly 70% seen once.

The data were taken from a study of tumor-infiltrating lymphocytes in primary liver carcinoma. On the study more broadly: Samples returned roughly 3.5 to 8 million productive TCRbeta reads each. Read depth did not differ significantly between tissue types.

Sequenced input: liver tumor tissue from sampling region 2. Described subset: tumor region T2, inferior pole. The clonotype was recovered from a middle-aged man with primary liver carcinoma and hepatitis B virus infection. The chain carries TRBV28 and TRBJ1-5; tentatively, D is TRBD1 (6 bases). This CDR3 is CASSYTDNRGNQPQHF. The CDR3 nucleotides read TGTGCCAGTAGTTACACCGACAACAGGGGCAATCAGCCCCAGCATTTT.